A selection of T cell receptor beta chains follows, all from one sample in a study of identifying expanded T cells in peripheral blood. Clones were sequenced by immunoSEQ multiplex PCR, and TCRdb holds only the in-frame ones, with some missing. Of 65,000 to 95,000 clones listed, about 90% are singletons. The sample taken for sequencing was blood. The source is a person aged 18 to 70 in good health. CDR3s include the opening cysteine and the closing phenylalanine or tryptophan.

j_call v_call cdr3_aa
TRBJ2-7 TRBV27 CASRAGTANTYEQYF
TRBJ2-4 TRBV5-1 CASSPLLAKNIQYF
TRBJ1-2 TRBV2 CASRDRLNYGYTF
TRBJ2-7 TRBV7-6 CASRPPQDGGSYEQYF
TRBJ2-7 TRBV30 CAWIGTGAGEQYF
TRBJ2-7 TRBV6-5 CASSGTSGGLYEQYF
TRBJ1-5 TRBV29-1 CSVWEPSNQPQHF
TRBJ1-1 TRBV7-6 CASSPQTGGVEAFF
TRBJ2-1 TRBV19 CASSIGGRAGNEQFF
TRBJ2-1 TRBV2 CASSRDYNEQFF
TRBJ2-2 TRBV4-1 CASSQAGQGPYTGELFF
TRBJ2-3 TRBV5-1 CASSSRPAGGTDTQYF
TRBJ1-4 TRBV5-1 CASSLDSPGWEKLFF
TRBJ2-1 TRBV7-2 CASSLGLALYNEQFF
TRBJ2-7 TRBV4-1 CASSQGQGFYEQYF
TRBJ2-1 TRBV19 CASSIGGPISYNEQFF
TRBJ2-5 TRBV5-1 CASSLEQGGGLETQYF
TRBJ2-2 TRBV4-3 CASSQDGGTGTGELFF
TRBJ2-3 TRBV5-1 CASSLGAGTSGTDTQYF
TRBJ1-1 TRBV18 CASSPQGQRNTEAFF
TRBJ2-1 TRBV19 CASSDPLRGTYNEQFF
TRBJ2-3 TRBV10-1 CASSGTGTGFTDTQYF
TRBJ2-7 TRBV9 CASSVGGTGGLYEQYF
TRBJ2-1 TRBV11-2 CASSLRRGLAADDNEQFF
TRBJ2-7 TRBV7-9 CASSPRIRDRGGYEQYF
TRBJ1-1 TRBV20-1 CSGWKYTEAFF
TRBJ2-7 TRBV5-1 CASSLLGDSSYEQYF
TRBJ2-7 TRBV9 CASSEIAGGPRDEQYF
TRBJ1-1 TRBV9 CASSSRGGTEAFF
TRBJ2-1 TRBV5-1 CASSLLGHEQFF
TRBJ1-1 TRBV29-1 CSVEGQLNTEAFF
TRBJ1-1 TRBV27 CASSLSLGVNTEAFF
TRBJ1-4 TRBV18 CASSDSGQGDEKLFF
TRBJ1-2 TRBV14 CASSRGTNYGYTF
TRBJ1-5 TRBV7-6 CASSSQRSEGPYSNQPQHF
TRBJ1-3 TRBV30 CAWSVNVGNTIYF
TRBJ1-5 TRBV23-1 CASSQSVGEAQPQHF
TRBJ1-6 TRBV30 CAWSGGTDKRNSPLHF
TRBJ1-5 TRBV5-1 CASSLEGIDQPQHF
TRBJ1-4 TRBV12-5 CASPAVLGQGREKLFF
TRBJ2-3 TRBV11-3 CASSSNSGRVDTQYF
TRBJ2-1 TRBV6-1 CASRGTGLGEQFF
TRBJ1-5 TRBV9 CASSVGSGISQPQHF
TRBJ2-7 TRBV18 CASSPMGLSAYEQYF
TRBJ1-2 TRBV11-2 CASSLGASGYSYTF
TRBJ2-7 TRBV12-5 CASGPTRRDRASRTVPDEQYF
TRBJ1-1 TRBV7-8 CASSLGSWGAWTEAFF
TRBJ2-7 TRBV4-1 CASSQEPRLGEQYF
TRBJ2-2 TRBV7-3 CASSQGQGRTGELFF
TRBJ1-2 TRBV15 CATSPEGTNYGYTF
TRBJ1-1 TRBV6-1 CASIGRLNTEAFF
TRBJ2-7 TRBV5-1 CASSSDRAYEQYF
TRBJ1-1 TRBV18 CASSLPGGTEAFF
TRBJ1-1 TRBV6-1 CASSREGPNTEAFF
TRBJ1-5 TRBV6-1 CASSGNRDGNQPQHF
TRBJ1-2 TRBV19 CASSMVTSWGYTF
TRBJ2-1 TRBV4-2 CASRDRGGGRLVDEQFF